The present T cell receptor (beta chain) was sequenced within a study of low-dose radiotherapy and immunotherapy resistance in tumors. Overall study: With cycle 1 day 1 as the start, patients took oral aspirin 300 mg daily for four cycles.

V was clipped by 6 bases and J by 3 bases; unmatched bases: 3. CDR1 is DFQATT and CDR2 is SNEGSKA in the germline V gene (reference sequence). This CDR3 comprises 12 residues. Primers targeting TRAV and TRBV primed first-strand cDNA, covering alpha and beta chains. With a V-primer adapter and a constant-region primer, TCRs were amplified for approximately 19 PCR cycles. In vitro transcription was used to amplify the isolated mRNA. TCRdb ran MiXCR on the reads and lists one entry per CDR3 protein. The profile shows 55,000 to 80,000 distinct CDR3 sequences, about 30% of them singletons. The time point was: before trial treatment.

The material was PBMCs, obtained before treatment. The source of this sequence is a male donor with rectosigmoid adenocarcinoma. V gene TRBV20-1 combines with J gene TRBJ2-3, with TRBD2 matching 7 bases. The CDR3 protein is CSAREGTDTQYF. DNA for the CDR3: TGCAGTGCGAGGGAGGGGACAGATACGCAGTATTTT.